One and the same sample provided the 29 T cell receptor beta chains below, sequenced in a study of blood T cells in healthy people across ages. Together with a sample-barcoded 5' primer, a J-beta primer mix was included in a second PCR lasting about 6 to 11 cycles. A single record per CDR3 protein comes from TCRdb applying MiXCR to the 5' RACE reads. The sample shows roughly 1,700,000 distinct CDR3 sequences, 28% of them seen only once. Sequencing used blood. Source of these receptors: a young woman in good health.

V usage is TRBV5-1 and J usage is TRBJ2-7; D is ambiguous. The V end was cut by 1 base, the J end by 2 bases, with 13 bases between. CDR3 size: 15 residues. Germline loops: CDR1 SGHRS, CDR2 YFSETQ. The CDR3 is CASSLFRPSAYEQYF. The DNA of the CDR3 is TGCGCCAGCAGCTTGTTTAGACCCTCCGCCTACGAGCAGTACTTC.

This clonotype showed up just a few times. The chain has TRBV7-9 and TRBJ2-5, with D hard to call. Germline V gene lookup returns CDR1 SEHNR and CDR2 FQNEAQ (reference sequence). The ends were cut back, 5 bases at V and 1 base at J, with 11 bases in the middle. This CDR3 spans 14 amino acids. The CDR3 bases are TGTGCCAGCAGCCCCAGTACCACCCAAGAGACCCAGTACTTC. This codes for CASSPSTTQETQYF.

This clonotype has a handful of counts. This chain links TRBV12-3 or TRBV12-4 with TRBJ2-1, with D perhaps TRBD2 (5 bases). CDR3 length: 16 residues. Trimming took 2 bases from V and 1 from J, leaving 12 bases between them. The CDR3 sequence is CASSLPGLGSYNEQFF. The CDR3 DNA reads TGTGCCAGCAGTTTACCCGGACTGGGTTCCTACAATGAGCAGTTCTTC.

This clonotype was counted only a few times. J is TRBJ1-2 and V is TRBV5-1; 12 nucleotides agree with TRBD1. CDR1 is SGHRS and CDR2 is YFSETQ in the germline V gene. The CDR3 sequence is 16 residues long. The J segment lost 8 bases and the V segment lost 0 bases, leaving 8 bases of the junction unmatched. Written as DNA, the CDR3 is TGCGCCAGCAGCTTGGCGGCGGGACAGGGGGCTTCGGGCTACACCTTC. Its protein product is CASSLAAGQGASGYTF. Filled out from reference TRBV5-1 and TRBJ1-2, the complete variable domain reads KAGVTQTPRYLIKTRGQQVTLSCSPISGHRSVSWYQQTPGQGLQFLFEYFSETQRNKGNFPGRFSGRQFSNSRSEMNVSTLELGDSALYLCASSLAAGQGASGYTFGSGTRLTVV.

This clonotype was recorded at least ten times. This sequence joins TRBV29-1 and TRBJ2-7; 7 positions agree with TRBD2. This CDR3 spans 14 amino acids. The J segment lost 1 base and the V segment lost 1 base, leaving 4 bases of the junction unmatched. Germline CDR1 is SQVTM and CDR2 is ANQGSEA. CDR3 nucleotide sequence: TGCAGCGTTGAAGGCGGGCGGGAGTCCTACGAGCAGTACTTC. This translates into CSVEGGRESYEQYF.

The rearrangement links TRBV20-1 to TRBJ1-5; D may be TRBD1 (5 bases). Trimming left V 0 bases short and J 4 bases short, with 7 bases between. Germline CDR1 reads DFQATT; CDR2 reads SNEGSKA (reference sequence). The CDR3 sequence is 13 residues long. DNA of the CDR3: TGCAGTGCTAGAGAGACAGCGAATCAGCCCCAGCATTTT. Translated, it gives CSARETANQPQHF.

V is TRBV7-2 and J is TRBJ2-7; D is possibly TRBD2 (5 bases). Germline V lookup: CDR1 SGHTA, CDR2 FQGNSA. Trimming took 1 base from V and 2 from J, leaving 9 bases between them. The CDR3 totals 14 residues. The CDR3 protein is CASSLDTGTYEQYF. CDR3 sequence (DNA): TGTGCCAGCAGCTTAGACACGGGAACCTACGAGCAGTACTTC.

This clonotype was detected a few times. The V call is TRBV12-3 or TRBV12-4, the J call TRBJ2-6; D unresolved. The V gene lost 2 bases and the J gene lost 0 bases, with 11 bases spanning the gap. The CDR3 spans 17 residues. CDR3 sequence: CASSLTAPHSGANVLTF. The CDR3 DNA reads TGTGCCAGCAGTTTAACGGCACCGCACTCTGGGGCCAACGTCCTGACTTTC.

This chain uses TRBV5-1 with TRBJ1-2; D ambiguous. Deletions cut 7 bases from V and 4 bases from J, with 17 bases between. The CDR3 length is 14 residues. Per the germline V gene, CDR1 is SGHRS and CDR2 is YFSETQ. The CDR3, as DNA: TGCGCCAGCCGGGAACCAACTCCCCCCTATGGCTACACCTTC. Residues: CASREPTPPYGYTF.

This clonotype has ten or more counts. Here the CDR3 DNA reads TGTGCCTCAGAGGGGACAGGAGTCTACGAGCAGTACTTC. Translation gives CASEGTGVYEQYF. This sequence joins TRBV6-2 or TRBV6-3 and TRBJ2-7; 8 bases fit TRBD1. The junction had 9 bases not matched to a gene; V was cut back by 11 bases and J by 3 bases. The CDR3 has 13 residues. In germline, CDR1 is MNHEY, CDR2 SVGEGT.

V and J are TRBV7-2 and TRBJ2-1; D not certain. The J call may be wrong; the DNA end is better matched by TRBJ2-7. The CDR3 consists of 16 residues. CDR1 and CDR2 from the germline V gene are SGHTA and FQGNSA. Here the CDR3 reads CASSLGGGSSYNEQYF. In DNA form, the CDR3 reads TGTGCCAGCAGCTTAGGAGGCGGCAGCTCCTACAATGAGCAGTACTTC.

The genes are TRBV6-5 and TRBJ1-5; 7 bases fit TRBD1. V trimming: 6 bases; J trimming: 3 bases; junction bases outside the gene matches: 2. Per germline, CDR1 MNHEY and CDR2 SVGAGI. This CDR3 spans 13 amino acids. CDR3 region: CASRTGANQPQHF. The DNA for the CDR3 is TGTGCCAGCAGAACAGGGGCCAATCAGCCCCAGCATTTT.

This clonotype was seen many times. V is TRBV6-6 and J is TRBJ2-7; the match to TRBD2 covers 7 bases. The CDR3 consists of 14 residues. The germline CDR1 and CDR2 sequences are MNHNY and SVGAGI (reference sequence). V trimming: 8 bases; J trimming: 3 bases; junction bases outside the gene matches: 10. The DNA for the CDR3 is TGTGCCAGCGGTGGGAGGGACTGGGACTACGAGCAGTACTTC. Translation: CASGGRDWDYEQYF.

This clonotype was counted only a few times. J is TRBJ2-2 and V is TRBV5-1, with D possibly being TRBD1 (5 bases). This CDR3 contains 14 residues. The germline CDR1 and CDR2 sequences are SGHRS and YFSETQ. V was trimmed by 7 bases and J by 0 bases, leaving 10 bases between them. CDR3 sequence (DNA): TGCGCCAGCCACCAGGGCGCGAACACCGGGGAGCTGTTTTTT. Translation: CASHQGANTGELFF.

The V and J genes are TRBV5-1 and TRBJ2-3, with 7 bases lining up with TRBD2. V was clipped by 6 bases and J by 0 bases; unmatched bases: 7. CDR3 length: 15 residues. In germline, CDR1 is SGHRS, CDR2 YFSETQ. The CDR3 reads CASTDSGLSTDTQYF. The CDR3 nucleotides are TGCGCCAGCACCGATAGCGGGCTCAGCACAGATACGCAGTATTTT.

Only a few counts were recorded for this clonotype. The gene calls are TRBV3-1 and TRBJ2-5, with 7 bases lining up with TRBD1. This CDR3 is built from 15 residues. V was pared by 5 bases and J by 5 bases, with 11 bases of the junction left unmatched. The germline CDR1 and CDR2 sequences are LGHDT and YNNKEL (reference sequence). The CDR3 sequence: CASSSDPSTGETQYF. In nucleotides, the CDR3 is TGTGCCAGCAGCTCAGACCCCTCGACAGGGGAGACCCAGTACTTC.

Details on this clonotype: Given a much more abundant clone one base away, this may be a read error. The rearrangement links TRBV29-1 to TRBJ2-1; TRBD1 matches at 8 bases. Germline lookup yields CDR1 SQVTM and CDR2 ANQGSEA. J was trimmed by 12 bases and V by 3 bases; bases with no gene match: 16. The CDR3 loop spans 15 amino acids. Here the CDR3 reads CSVDGAGGGFDGQFF. The CDR3 DNA reads as TGCAGCGTTGACGGTGCAGGGGGCGGGTTCGATGGGCAGTTCTTC.

At least ten counts were recorded for this clonotype. The chain uses TRBV10-3 and TRBJ2-3; possibly TRBD2 for D (6 bases). Germline CDR1 is ENHRY and CDR2 is SYGVKD. The CDR3 length is 16 residues. V was trimmed by 10 bases and J by 5 bases, leaving 25 bases between them. The CDR3 sequence is CATQPPAGGEKDTQYF. For the CDR3, the DNA is TGTGCCACCCAGCCCCCGGCCGGAGGGGAAAAAGATACGCAGTATTTT.

This chain links TRBV20-1 with TRBJ1-2; the D gene is possibly TRBD1 (6 bases). Germline CDR1 reads DFQATT; CDR2 reads SNEGSKA (reference sequence). The V and J ends lost 8 bases and 0 bases respectively, with 13 bases between them. The CDR3 is 13 residues long. CDR3 sequence: CSITQGSNYGYTF. The DNA of the CDR3 is TGCAGTATAACCCAGGGGTCTAACTATGGCTACACCTTC.

The chain employs TRBV20-1 and TRBJ2-7; 7 nucleotides match TRBD2. The J call may be mistaken, given a closer DNA end match to TRBJ2-5. The length of the CDR3 is 15 residues. CDR1 and CDR2 (germline): DFQATT, SNEGSKA (reference sequence). The CDR3 DNA is TGCAGTGCTAAAGCTCTGGCGGGGCGGGAGGAGACCCAGTACTTC. Its translation: CSAKALAGREETQYF.

The CDR3 DNA sequence: TGTGCCAGCACAGGACGGGACGAGACCCAGTACTTC. Amino acids: CASTGRDETQYF. The genes are TRBV28 and TRBJ2-5, with D perhaps matching TRBD1 or TRBD2 (5 bases each). Between the trimmed V and J ends, which lost 7 bases and 5 bases, there was a span of 11 bases. There are 12 residues in the CDR3. The germline CDR1 and CDR2 sequences are MDHEN and SYDVKM.

This clonotype turned up a few times. The junction departs from germline at one end; a sequencing error may be responsible. V is TRBV15 and J is TRBJ2-1; TRBD2 agrees at 9 bases. Germline V gene data show CDR1 as LNHNV and CDR2 as YYDKDF (reference sequence). This CDR3 spans 20 amino acids. The CDR3 DNA is TGTGCCGCCAGCAGAGATCGGGTCGTAGCGGGAGAGGGCTCTTACAATGAGCAGTTCTTC. As protein: CAASRDRVVAGEGSYNEQFF.

The J gene is TRBJ2-5, the V gene TRBV2; TRBD2 aligns across 9 bases. Per germline, CDR1 SNHLY and CDR2 FYNNEI. V trimming: 5 bases; J trimming: 5 bases; junction bases outside the gene matches: 15. The CDR3 consists of 17 residues. The CDR3 spells CASSSTAAGGPRETQYF. The CDR3 DNA sequence: TGTGCCAGCAGTTCCACTGCCGCGGGAGGGCCCCGGGAGACCCAGTACTTC.

Remarks on this clonotype: Since the CDR3 does not end with the conserved phenylalanine or tryptophan, this likely comes from a read error. The DNA is omitted, as the CDR3 cannot be located on it reliably, and the CDR3 follows TCRdb's listing. This rearrangement joins TRBV28 to TRBJ2-1; the table's D gene call, TRBD1, was not cross checked with the DNA. The CDR3 adds up to 12 amino acids, both ends counted. CDR1 is MDHEN and CDR2 is SYDVKM in the germline V gene. CDR3 loop: CASGRGLFTFGS.

This clonotype was detected only a few times. V gene TRBV5-1 combines with J gene TRBJ2-7; tentatively, D is TRBD2 (5 bases). The CDR3 has 13 amino acids. Germline CDR1 reads SGHRS; CDR2 reads YFSETQ. Trimming stripped 4 bases from V and 6 bases from J, with 14 bases between. The CDR3 region is CASSPWSGVEQYF. The CDR3 DNA follows: TGCGCCAGCAGCCCTTGGTCCGGGGTCGAGCAGTACTTC.

V usage is TRBV14 and J usage is TRBJ2-3, with 10 positions matching TRBD2. The CDR3 covers 19 residues. The germline CDR1 and CDR2 sequences are SGHDN and FVKESK. Trimming cost V 0 bases and J 2 bases; bases outside gene matches: 11. The CDR3 sequence is CASSQDHWLAGEPTDTQYF. In nucleotides, the CDR3 is TGTGCCAGCAGCCAAGATCATTGGCTAGCGGGAGAACCCACAGATACGCAGTATTTT.

CDR3 protein: CASSSRNHRDLSEAFF. CDR3 in DNA: TGTGCCAGCAGCTCCCGTAACCACAGGGATTTATCTGAAGCTTTCTTT. V gene TRBV7-6 combines with J gene TRBJ1-1; possible D gene TRBD1, 6 bases. With 4 bases removed from V and 6 bases from J, the gap between germline ends came to 21 bases. CDR3 length: 16 residues. Germline V gene sequence: CDR1 SGHVS, CDR2 FNYEAQ.

V and J are TRBV29-1 and TRBJ2-2; the D gene could be TRBD1 or TRBD2 (5 bases each). The V end was cut by 4 bases, the J end by 0 bases, with 9 bases between. The CDR3 spans 14 residues. From germline, CDR1 is SQVTM and CDR2 ANQGSEA. The CDR3 region is CSVGPGPNTGELFF. The CDR3 DNA is TGCAGCGTTGGGCCGGGACCGAACACCGGGGAGCTGTTTTTT.

This clonotype was recorded a few times. V usage is TRBV14 and J usage is TRBJ2-7; 11 positions match TRBD2. Trimming cost V 0 bases and J 0 bases; bases outside gene matches: 10. CDR3 length: 19 residues. Germline lookup yields CDR1 SGHDN and CDR2 FVKESK. Written as DNA, the CDR3 is TGTGCCAGCAGCCAAGAGAAGGGTAGCGGGAGGGCCCTCTCCTACGAGCAGTACTTC. This codes for CASSQEKGSGRALSYEQYF. The full variable domain, its missing parts supplied by reference TRBV14 and TRBJ2-7, is EAGVTQFPSHSVIEKGQTVTLRCDPISGHDNLYWYRRVMGKEIKFLLHFVKESKQDESGMPNNRFLAERTGGTYSTLKVQPAELEDSGVYFCASSQEKGSGRALSYEQYFGPGTRLTVT.